The rows below give T cell receptor beta chains drawn from one sample of a study of blood T cell repertoires in COVID-19. Libraries were prepared by immunoSEQ multiplex PCR; TCRdb keeps only in-frame clonotypes and omits some of them. The data hold some 130,000 clones, with 55% to 75% observed a single time. The specimen sequenced was peripheral blood. The receptor set was obtained from a woman in her 70s with acute or convalescent COVID-19. Both conserved end residues are part of each CDR3. A D gene is named only where the DNA matches it firmly. Some rows have no size entry. The others give once, few or many, or a class for an expanded clone.

D gene: NA; J gene: TRBJ2-2; V gene: TRBV10-3; clone size: NA; CDR3 DNA: TGTGCCATCAGCGCGGGGAACACCGGGGAGCTGTTTTTT; CDR3 protein: CAISAGNTGELFF
D gene: TRBD2; J gene: TRBJ2-5; V gene: TRBV5-1; clone size: many; CDR3 DNA: TGCGCCAGCAGCTTGATGCTAGCGGGAGGCCTGGAGACCCAGTACTTC; CDR3 protein: CASSLMLAGGLETQYF
D gene: TRBD1; J gene: TRBJ2-4; V gene: TRBV27; clone size: few; CDR3 DNA: TGTGCCAGCAGTTATACAGGGGCGGCAAACATTCAGTACTTC; CDR3 protein: CASSYTGAANIQYF
D gene: TRBD1; J gene: TRBJ1-2; V gene: TRBV7-9; clone size: NA; CDR3 DNA: TGTGCCAGCAATCCCCTAGGGGGGACAGGGGTAAAGTATGGCTACACCTTC; CDR3 protein: CASNPLGGTGVKYGYTF
D gene: NA; J gene: TRBJ2-2; V gene: TRBV5-1; clone size: NA; CDR3 DNA: TGCGCCAGCAAGGGGGACCCCACCGGGGAGCTGTTTTTT; CDR3 protein: CASKGDPTGELFF
D gene: NA; J gene: TRBJ1-2; V gene: TRBV6-5; clone size: NA; CDR3 DNA: TGTGCCAGCGTGTCGGCTTGGACAGTAGGTGGCTACACCTTC; CDR3 protein: CASVSAWTVGGYTF
D gene: NA; J gene: TRBJ2-7; V gene: TRBV30; clone size: NA; CDR3 DNA: TGTGCCTGGAGTCTCAGGGGTAAAGGAGTTTGGGAGCAGTACTTC; CDR3 protein: CAWSLRGKGVWEQYF
D gene: NA; J gene: TRBJ2-3; V gene: TRBV3-1/TRBV3-2; clone size: NA; CDR3 DNA: TGTGCCAGCAGCCCCCAGCGGGTTTGGTGGACAGATACGCAGTATTTT; CDR3 protein: CASSPQRVWWTDTQYF
D gene: TRBD1; J gene: TRBJ2-2; V gene: TRBV10-3; clone size: NA; CDR3 DNA: TGTGCCATCAGGGCCGGGACAGGGGGCACCGGGGAGCTGTTTTTT; CDR3 protein: CAIRAGTGGTGELFF
D gene: TRBD2; J gene: TRBJ2-7; V gene: TRBV6-4; clone size: NA; CDR3 DNA: TGTGCCAGCAGTGATTTCAGACCCGGGCTAGCGGACTACAAGCAGTACTTC; CDR3 protein: CASSDFRPGLADYKQYF
D gene: NA; J gene: TRBJ2-3; V gene: TRBV7-2; clone size: NA; CDR3 DNA: TGTGCCAGCAGCTGGTTGACAGAAGATACGCAGTATTTT; CDR3 protein: CASSWLTEDTQYF
D gene: NA; J gene: TRBJ1-2; V gene: TRBV3-1/TRBV3-2; clone size: once; CDR3 DNA: TGTGCCAGCAGCCAAGATCCGGCGGTGTACTATGGCTACACCTTC; CDR3 protein: CASSQDPAVYYGYTF
D gene: TRBD1; J gene: TRBJ1-4; V gene: TRBV3-1/TRBV3-2; clone size: NA; CDR3 DNA: TGTGCCAGCAGCCCCCTCCCGGGACAGTTAGCTAATGAAAAACTGTTTTTT; CDR3 protein: CASSPLPGQLANEKLFF
D gene: TRBD2; J gene: TRBJ2-2; V gene: TRBV9; clone size: NA; CDR3 DNA: TGTGCCAGCAGCCGGCCGGCTAGCGGAGGCACCGGGGAGCTGTTTTTT; CDR3 protein: CASSRPASGGTGELFF
D gene: NA; J gene: TRBJ1-4; V gene: TRBV7-2; clone size: NA; CDR3 DNA: TGTGCCAGCAGCTTAGCGGTTTCAGTTAATGAAAAACTGTTTTTT; CDR3 protein: CASSLAVSVNEKLFF
D gene: NA; J gene: TRBJ2-1; V gene: TRBV2; clone size: few; CDR3 DNA: TGTGCCAGCAGGGCCCCGGACAGAGGGCAGTTCTTC; CDR3 protein: CASRAPDRGQFF
D gene: TRBD2; J gene: TRBJ2-1; V gene: TRBV30; clone size: NA; CDR3 DNA: TGTGCCTGGAGTGTACGTAGCGGGCACTACAATGAGCAGTTCTTC; CDR3 protein: CAWSVRSGHYNEQFF
D gene: NA; J gene: TRBJ1-4; V gene: TRBV4-1; clone size: few; CDR3 DNA: TGCGCCAGCAGCCAAGTTTGGCAGGGTCGTGAAAAACTGTTTTTT; CDR3 protein: CASSQVWQGREKLFF
D gene: NA; J gene: TRBJ1-5; V gene: TRBV29-1; clone size: NA; CDR3 DNA: TGCAGCGTTCGGGGGGTAAACAGGGGCAATCAGCCCCAGCATTTT; CDR3 protein: CSVRGVNRGNQPQHF
D gene: NA; J gene: TRBJ2-7; V gene: TRBV6-2/TRBV6-3; clone size: NA; CDR3 DNA: TGTGCCAGCAGCAAGAGCTCCTACGAGCAGTACTTC; CDR3 protein: CASSKSSYEQYF
D gene: NA; J gene: TRBJ2-2; V gene: TRBV4-3; clone size: NA; CDR3 DNA: TGCGCCAGCAGCCAAGAAGCAGGCTACACCGGGGAGCTGTTTTTT; CDR3 protein: CASSQEAGYTGELFF
D gene: TRBD1; J gene: TRBJ2-7; V gene: TRBV23-1; clone size: NA; CDR3 DNA: TGCGCCAGCAGTCACCCGAGGGGGGCGGGACAGGCAACCTACGAGCAGTACTTC; CDR3 protein: CASSHPRGAGQATYEQYF
D gene: NA; J gene: TRBJ2-7; V gene: TRBV10-3; clone size: NA; CDR3 DNA: TGTGCCATCAGTGCAGGGGTGGCCTACGAGCAGTACTTC; CDR3 protein: CAISAGVAYEQYF
D gene: NA; J gene: TRBJ1-2; V gene: TRBV18; clone size: NA; CDR3 DNA: TGTGCCAGCTCACCACCCGGGGTTTATGGCTACACCTTC; CDR3 protein: CASSPPGVYGYTF
D gene: TRBD1; J gene: TRBJ2-1; V gene: TRBV7-6; clone size: NA; CDR3 DNA: TGTGCCAGCAGCTTAGCACCGTTGGCCGGGACAGGGTCTCTAAGCTCCTACAATGAGCAGTTCTTC; CDR3 protein: CASSLAPLAGTGSLSSYNEQFF
D gene: TRBD1; J gene: TRBJ2-5; V gene: TRBV10-3; clone size: few; CDR3 DNA: TGTGCCACCTCAATCCTGGACAGGGAAGAGACCCAGTACTTC; CDR3 protein: CATSILDREETQYF